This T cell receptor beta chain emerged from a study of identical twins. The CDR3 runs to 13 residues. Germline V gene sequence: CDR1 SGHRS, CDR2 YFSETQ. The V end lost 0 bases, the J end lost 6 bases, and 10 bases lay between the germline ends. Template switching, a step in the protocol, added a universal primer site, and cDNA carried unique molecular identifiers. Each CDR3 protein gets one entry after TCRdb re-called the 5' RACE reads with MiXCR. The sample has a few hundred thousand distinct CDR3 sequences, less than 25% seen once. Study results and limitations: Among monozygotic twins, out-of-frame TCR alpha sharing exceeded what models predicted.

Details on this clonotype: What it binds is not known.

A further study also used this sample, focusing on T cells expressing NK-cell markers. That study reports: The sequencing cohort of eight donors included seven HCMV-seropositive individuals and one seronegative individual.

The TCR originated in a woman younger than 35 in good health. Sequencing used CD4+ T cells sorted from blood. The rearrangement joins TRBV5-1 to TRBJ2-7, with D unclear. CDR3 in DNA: TGCGCCAGCAGCTTGGTATCCCTAGGCGAGCAGTACTTC. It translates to CASSLVSLGEQYF. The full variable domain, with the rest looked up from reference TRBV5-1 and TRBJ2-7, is KAGVTQTPRYLIKTRGQQVTLSCSPISGHRSVSWYQQTPGQGLQFLFEYFSETQRNKGNFPGRFSGRQFSNSRSEMNVSTLELGDSALYLCASSLVSLGEQYFGPGTRLTVT.